The clone carrying this T cell receptor beta chain was seen at least ten times. Antigen: not known. The data were taken from a study of CD8+CD57+ T cells in acquired aplastic anemia. Across the whole study: As sequenced from healthy donors, CD4+ cells averaged about 11 million reads.

CDR1 and CDR2 from the germline V gene are DFQATT and SNEGSKA (reference sequence). V trimming: 8 bases; J trimming: 9 bases; junction bases outside the gene matches: 11. This CDR3 is built from 12 residues. Genomic DNA provided the template from which TCR beta VDJ and CDR3 profiles were obtained. TCRdb used MiXCR to reprocess the reads, holding one entry per CDR3 protein. The repertoire includes about 200,000 distinct CDR3 sequences, 34% of them detected once, and 1% to 1.3% sits in the top ten. General study results and limits: No significant difference in CD8+ Simpson's diversity was found between patients and controls. Roughly 31 was the count of CD8+ CDR3 sequences that patients shared with controls.

The source of this sequence is a human donor in good health, serving as a control. The sequenced material came from sorted CD4+, CD8+, or CD8+CD57+ T cells (not recorded which) from PBMCs. V is TRBV20-1 and J is TRBJ2-3; 7 bases are shared with TRBD1. CDR3: CSYRGHQDTQYF. Here the CDR3 DNA reads TGCAGTTACAGGGGCCATCAAGACACGCAGTATTTT.